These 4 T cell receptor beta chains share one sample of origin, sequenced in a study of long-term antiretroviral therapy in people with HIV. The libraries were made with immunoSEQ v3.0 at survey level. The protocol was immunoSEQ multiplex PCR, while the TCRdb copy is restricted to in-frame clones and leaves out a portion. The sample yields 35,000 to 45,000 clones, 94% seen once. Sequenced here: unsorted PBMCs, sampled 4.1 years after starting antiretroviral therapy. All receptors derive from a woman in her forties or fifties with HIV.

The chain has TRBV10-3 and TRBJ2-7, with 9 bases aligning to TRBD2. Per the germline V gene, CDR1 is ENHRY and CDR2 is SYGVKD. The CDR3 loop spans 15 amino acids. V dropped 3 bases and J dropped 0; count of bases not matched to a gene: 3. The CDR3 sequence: CAISDPSGDSYEQYF. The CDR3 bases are TGTGCCATCAGTGACCCTAGCGGGGACTCCTACGAGCAGTACTTC.

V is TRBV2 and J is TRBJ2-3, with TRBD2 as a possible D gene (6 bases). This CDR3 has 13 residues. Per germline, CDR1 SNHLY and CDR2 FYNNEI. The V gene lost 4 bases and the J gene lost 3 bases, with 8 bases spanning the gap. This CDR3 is CASSGDSTDTQYF. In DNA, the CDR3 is TGTGCCAGCAGTGGGGACTCAACAGATACGCAGTATTTT.

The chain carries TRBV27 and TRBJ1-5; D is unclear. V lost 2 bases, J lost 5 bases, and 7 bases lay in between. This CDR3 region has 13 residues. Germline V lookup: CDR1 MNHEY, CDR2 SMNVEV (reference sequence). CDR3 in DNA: TGTGCCAGCAGTTTAGGAGGGTATCAGCCCCAGCATTTT. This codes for CASSLGGYQPQHF.

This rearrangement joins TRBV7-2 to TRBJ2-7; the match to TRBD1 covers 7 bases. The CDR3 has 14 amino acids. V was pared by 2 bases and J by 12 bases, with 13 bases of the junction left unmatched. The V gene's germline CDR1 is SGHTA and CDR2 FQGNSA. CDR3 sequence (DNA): TGTGCCAGCAGCTTAAGGTCGGCAGGGGGAAAGGTGTACTTC. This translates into CASSLRSAGGKVYF.